This T cell receptor (beta chain) was retrieved from a study of blood T cells in healthy people across ages (dated by TCRdb to 2013 to 2016). As for the study more broadly: In model experiments, roughly one uniquely barcoded TCR beta cDNA molecule per two T cells was captured by template switching. The study measured age-related changes in TCR beta repertoire diversity using deep sequencing normalized with unique cDNA molecular identifiers. The donors were divided into four age groups: young (average around 17 years), middle-aged (almost 40), aged (approximately 62) and long-lived (nearly 85). To avoid experimental bias, donors of different ages were distributed randomly across sequencing lanes. For two donors (one aged 18 to 29 and one aged 80 or older), the study analyzed two additional independent replicas of 1 million unique cDNA reads from the same blood draw.

Donors were about 36 systemically healthy Caucasian individuals from Russia aged roughly 6 to 100 years. Each donor gave roughly 9 milliliters of peripheral blood, drawn into EDTA-treated Vacutainer tubes. Ficoll-Paque density-gradient centrifugation was used to isolate PBMCs, with at least 7 million per sample. Total RNA, at least 6 micrograms per sample, was extracted from PBMCs with Trizol reagent. For every donor, flow cytometry on a PBMC aliquot measured the percentage of naive CD45RAhigh/CD27high T cells. Overall study outcomes, separate from this receptor: Estimates of total diversity based on one million sequenced T cells were regarded as lower bounds and as underestimates. There was a strong correlation between observed TCR beta diversity and the percentage of naive T cells measured by flow cytometry. Conclusive comparison of naive and antigen-experienced compartments was prevented by the profiling of bulk unsorted PBMCs. Donor CMV infection status was unknown, potentially confounding age-related changes in expanded clonotypes. As age increased, observed TCR beta diversity per million T cells dropped in a roughly linear way, and a significant reduction was already evident by age roughly 36. Compared with the aged group, the long-lived group had more naive CD4+ T cells, fewer expanded clones and increased TCR diversity, a pattern suggesting age selection.

The library relied on 5' RACE. The listed sequencing device is Illumina HiSeq 2500. A second 7 to 11 cycle PCR used a sample-barcoded 5' primer and a J-beta primer mix. A template-switch 5' adaptor carrying 12 random nucleotides introduced a unique molecular identifier onto each TCR beta cDNA molecule. Each sample yielded at least 3 million CDR3-containing paired-end reads. First-strand cDNA synthesis was performed from all RNA using the Mint cDNA synthesis kit, with priming by a TRBC-specific oligonucleotide. All cDNA was treated with uracil-DNA glycosylase and then went through a first 18-cycle PCR with the universal primers M1SS and BC2_uni_R. The study's processing was this. Normalization of each sample was performed by random selection of 1 million high-quality reads, each carrying a distinct molecular identifier. Reads with shared molecular identifiers were discarded instead of being binned into consensus sequences. MiTCR, set to a Q25 quality threshold and the strictest error-elimination algorithm, was used for CDR3 identification, clonotype clustering and error correction. Lower-bound total TCR beta diversity was estimated with a nonparametric unseen species model using Euler transformation. TCRdb took the public reads, trimmed them with fastp at Q25, ran MiXCR for clone calling and kept in-frame beta chains. Every CDR3 protein is listed once, alongside the most common genes and DNA of its rows. TCRdb, rather than the study authors, made the V and J calls. This sample is represented by roughly 800,000 distinct CDR3 sequences; 58% of them were singletons. The top ten hold over 20% of the sample.

With respect to this clonotype: It lacks a known antigen. No qualities accompany the bases; no much larger clone lies one base away.

Reading from cysteine to phenylalanine, the CDR3 counts 22 amino acids. Left in the record is the CDR3 DNA by itself, 66 bases read in frame from the first base. Clipping removes 6 bases from V and 0 bases from J, with 26 as the unmatched junction base count. CDR1 and CDR2 (SGHVS, FQNEAQ) derive from the germline V gene. The sequence is built from TRBV7-8 and TRBJ2-7, with 10 bases aligning to TRBD2. The clonotype was recovered from a man younger than 45 in good health. Sequenced material: blood. Here the CDR3 is given as CASSLGPSRAGGPKESSYEQYF. The DNA is as follows: TGTGCCAGCAGTCTCGGGCCGTCGAGAGCGGGAGGGCCTAAAGAGAGCTCCTACGAGCAGTACTTC. With the portions outside the CDR3 filled from the reference TRBV7-8 and TRBJ2-7 genes, the complete variable region becomes GAGVSQSPRYKVAKRGQDVALRCDPISGHVSLFWYQQALGQGPEFLTYFQNEAQLDKSGLPSDRFFAERPEGSVSTLKIQRTQQEDSAVYLCASSLGPSRAGGPKESSYEQYFGPGTRLTVT.